The next 22 T cell receptor beta chains were all read from a single sample in a study of T-cell memory formation after mild COVID-19. One entry per CDR3 protein results from TCRdb running MiXCR on the 5' RACE reads. The table lists approximately 150,000 distinct CDR3 sequences, about 14% of them singletons. Sequenced input: PBMCs or a T cell subset sorted from them (not recorded which). These receptors were obtained from an adult woman who had mild COVID-19 (a few samples of this study predate the infection). Cell type and time point are not known.

This clonotype was counted only a few times. The chain is built from TRBV6-5 and TRBJ1-2; 8 bases agree with TRBD1. After removal of 2 bases from V and 4 bases from J, the junction contained 15 bases not matched to a gene. The V gene's germline CDR1 is MNHEY and CDR2 SVGAGI. The length of the CDR3 is 18 residues. DNA for the CDR3: TGTGCCAGCAGTTACGTGGGGACAGGCTCCCTCGTGGGCTATGGCTACACCTTC. Encoded protein: CASSYVGTGSLVGYGYTF.

This chain links TRBV10-3 with TRBJ1-5, with a weak D call TRBD1 (5 bases). The CDR3 totals 15 residues. Germline lookup yields CDR1 ENHRY and CDR2 SYGVKD. Trimming took 10 bases from V and 0 from J, leaving 16 bases between them. The CDR3 here is CATWDSGHSNQPQHF. CDR3 DNA sequence: TGTGCCACATGGGATTCAGGGCATAGCAATCAGCCCCAGCATTTT.

This clonotype was found many times. The rearrangement joins TRBV18 to TRBJ2-5, with TRBD1 as a possible D gene (6 bases). The CDR3 is 15 residues long. V lost 6 bases, J lost 5 bases, and 19 bases lay in between. Germline V gene sequence: CDR1 KGHSH, CDR2 LQKENI. The CDR3: CASSPTTGLRETQYF. The CDR3 bases are TGTGCCAGCTCCCCTACTACAGGGCTCCGGGAGACCCAGTACTTC.

V usage is TRBV2 and J usage is TRBJ2-5; TRBD2 agrees at 7 bases. CDR1 and CDR2 from the germline V gene are SNHLY and FYNNEI. V gave up 7 bases and J gave up 5 bases; unmatched junction bases: 10. CDR3 size: 14 residues. Here the CDR3 reads CASNWGGERETQYF. CDR3 bases: TGTGCCAGCAATTGGGGAGGGGAGCGGGAGACCCAGTACTTC.

The chain couples TRBV12-5 to TRBJ1-2; D gene ambiguous. With 2 bases removed from V and 4 bases from J, the gap between germline ends came to 5 bases. The CDR3 runs 12 residues. Per the germline V gene, CDR1 is LGHNT and CDR2 is FRNRAP. The CDR3 here is CASGLPGYGYTF. DNA for the CDR3: TGTGCTAGTGGTTTGCCTGGCTATGGCTACACCTTC.

This clonotype has just a few counts. The chain is built from TRBV7-9 and TRBJ1-1; D not resolved. Trimming removed 8 bases at V and 4 bases at J, with 11 bases between. There are 12 residues in the CDR3. Germline CDR1 reads SEHNR; CDR2 reads FQNEAQ (reference sequence). The chain's CDR3 is CASGGSSTEAFF. CDR3 DNA sequence: TGTGCCAGCGGAGGTAGTTCCACTGAAGCTTTCTTT.

The chain combines TRBV6-5 with TRBJ2-3; TRBD1 or TRBD2 may be the D gene (5 bases each). Germline V gives CDR1 MNHEY, CDR2 SVGAGI. V shed 8 bases and J shed 1 base, with 19 bases lying between them. CDR3 length: 16 amino acids. CDR3 nucleotides: TGTGCCAGCTCCGTAAAGCGGACCAGGGGCACAGATACGCAGTATTTT. It translates to CASSVKRTRGTDTQYF.

This clonotype was counted ten times or more. The V call is TRBV5-1, the J call TRBJ2-2; 7 positions match TRBD1. The CDR3 has 14 amino acids. V dropped 2 bases and J dropped 11; count of bases not matched to a gene: 9. The V gene's germline CDR1 is SGHRS and CDR2 YFSETQ. The CDR3 coding sequence is TGCGCCAGCAGCTTAGGACAGGTTCATGATGAGCTGTTTTTT. Translating it yields CASSLGQVHDELFF.

This chain links TRBV6-1 with TRBJ2-4; 11 bases map to TRBD1. After removal of 9 bases from V and 8 bases from J, the junction contained 9 bases not matched to a gene. Germline assignment: CDR1 MNHNS and CDR2 SASEGT. The CDR3 is made up of 14 amino acids. CDR3 coding DNA: TGTGCCAGTGCGAAGGGACAGGGGGTTCACATTCAGTACTTC. Protein product: CASAKGQGVHIQYF.

The CDR3 loop reads CASSYGVSDEQFF. Written as DNA, the CDR3 is TGTGCCAGCAGTTATGGGGTTTCGGATGAGCAGTTCTTC. The rearrangement uses TRBV6-5 and TRBJ2-1; D gene unclear. Germline CDR1 reads MNHEY; CDR2 reads SVGAGI. Trimming shortened V by 3 bases and J by 8 bases, and 11 bases separated the two germline ends. CDR3 size: 13 residues.

J is TRBJ2-1 and V is TRBV7-9, with TRBD1 identical over 11 bases. Unmatched junction bases numbered 9, after V lost 4 bases and J lost 7 bases. Germline V gene data show CDR1 as SEHNR and CDR2 as FQNEAQ (reference sequence). This CDR3 comprises 16 residues. CDR3 region: CASSSGNRDRGNEQFF. The DNA for the CDR3 is TGTGCCAGCAGCTCGGGCAACCGGGACAGGGGGAATGAGCAGTTCTTC.

The chain couples TRBV29-1 to TRBJ2-1, with D possibly matching TRBD2 (7 bases). The ends were cut back, 3 bases at V and 6 bases at J, with 12 bases in the middle. Germline V lookup: CDR1 SQVTM, CDR2 ANQGSEA. CDR3 size: 13 residues. The CDR3 nucleotides are TGCAGCGTTGATTCGGGGGGCCTCAATGAGCAGTTCTTC. The encoded protein is CSVDSGGLNEQFF.

This clonotype was detected a few times. The chain is built from TRBV9 and TRBJ2-6; 12 bases agree with TRBD2. The ends lost 0 bases at V and 4 bases at J; junction bases unmatched: 5. CDR1 is SGDLS and CDR2 is YYNGEE in the germline V gene. This CDR3 region has 18 residues. CDR3 DNA sequence: TGTGCCAGCAGCGTAGGCCTAGCGGGGGGGCAGGGGGCCAACGTCCTGACTTTC. This translates into CASSVGLAGGQGANVLTF.

The chain combines TRBV7-9 with TRBJ2-1; D might be TRBD2 (6 bases). CDR1 and CDR2 (germline): SEHNR, FQNEAQ (reference sequence). This CDR3 spans 14 amino acids. Trimming left V 7 bases short and J 4 bases short, with 14 bases between. Here the CDR3 DNA reads TGTGCCAGCATCAACGGGGGACTTTACAATGAGCAGTTCTTC. This sequence encodes CASINGGLYNEQFF.

This clonotype was observed many times. The V and J genes are TRBV12-3 or TRBV12-4 and TRBJ2-5, with TRBD1 identical over 11 bases. V lost 6 bases, J lost 14 bases, and 23 bases stayed unmatched. This CDR3 has 17 amino acids. CDR3 DNA sequence: TGTGCCAGCAGCCGCCGATCCGGGACAGGGGGAATCGGGACTCTTTACTTC. It codes for CASSRRSGTGGIGTLYF.

This clonotype was detected only a few times. The rearrangement links TRBV24-1 to TRBJ2-1; possible D gene TRBD1, 6 bases. Germline V gene sequence: CDR1 KGHDR, CDR2 SFDVKD. The germline V and J ends were trimmed by 3 bases and 6 bases, with 17 bases remaining between them. The CDR3 consists of 16 residues. The CDR3 DNA follows: TGTGCCACCAGTGATATAACAGGGTCAGGATTCAATGAGCAGTTCTTC. Its translation is CATSDITGSGFNEQFF.

The table lists this clonotype with a few counts. V is TRBV20-1 and J is TRBJ1-6; D gene unclear. Trimming shortened V by 1 base and J by 3 bases, and 4 bases separated the two germline ends. This CDR3 has 13 amino acids. Germline-derived CDR1 and CDR2 are DFQATT and SNEGSKA (reference sequence). The CDR3 region is CSARVGYNSPLHF. CDR3 in DNA: TGCAGTGCTAGAGTTGGCTATAATTCACCCCTCCACTTT.

In its sample, this clonotype was seen many times. The chain is built from TRBV4-3 and TRBJ2-4; D not resolved. The CDR3 is made up of 16 amino acids. V was trimmed by 3 bases and J by 7 bases, leaving 19 bases between them. Per germline, CDR1 LGHNA and CDR2 YSLEER. The CDR3 protein is CASSHSRESSRNIQYF. The CDR3 DNA reads as TGCGCCAGCAGCCATTCACGTGAGAGCTCCCGGAACATTCAGTACTTC.

This clonotype was counted between two and nine times. The rearrangement links TRBV29-1 to TRBJ2-3, with 7 bases matching TRBD1. Looked up from germline, CDR1 is SQVTM and CDR2 is ANQGSEA. This CDR3 is built from 13 residues. Germline trimming cut 5 bases from V and 2 bases from J; bases unmatched to any gene: 4. As DNA, the CDR3 is TGCAGCGTTCCGGGACAGAACACAGATACGCAGTATTTT. Translated, it gives CSVPGQNTDTQYF.

This chain joins TRBV10-3 and TRBJ2-7; TRBD1 agrees at 12 bases. In germline, CDR1 is ENHRY, CDR2 SYGVKD. Losses at the gene ends were 10 bases for V and 7 bases for J; bases not matched to a gene: 8. CDR3 length equals 13 residues. CDR3 region: CATTGTGGTEQYF. The CDR3 nucleotides are TGTGCCACGACCGGGACAGGGGGCACGGAGCAGTACTTC.

There are a few counts of this clonotype. The V and J genes are TRBV7-9 and TRBJ2-7; TRBD1 or TRBD2 may be the D gene (5 bases each). V was pared by 0 bases and J by 0 bases, with 15 bases between. This CDR3 contains 17 residues. The germline V gene has CDR1 SEHNR and CDR2 FQNEAQ (reference sequence). The CDR3 protein is CASSLAAGTANSYEQYF. In DNA form, the CDR3 reads TGTGCCAGCAGCTTAGCCGCCGGGACGGCAAACTCCTACGAGCAGTACTTC.

This chain uses TRBV7-9 with TRBJ1-1, with D possibly matching TRBD1 (5 bases). The germline gives CDR1 SEHNR, CDR2 FQNEAQ (reference sequence). The V end lost 5 bases, the J end lost 1 base, and 14 bases lay between the germline ends. This CDR3 spans 15 amino acids. Here the CDR3 reads CASSQKGAENTEAFF. The CDR3 bases are TGTGCCAGCAGCCAAAAAGGGGCGGAGAACACTGAAGCTTTCTTT.